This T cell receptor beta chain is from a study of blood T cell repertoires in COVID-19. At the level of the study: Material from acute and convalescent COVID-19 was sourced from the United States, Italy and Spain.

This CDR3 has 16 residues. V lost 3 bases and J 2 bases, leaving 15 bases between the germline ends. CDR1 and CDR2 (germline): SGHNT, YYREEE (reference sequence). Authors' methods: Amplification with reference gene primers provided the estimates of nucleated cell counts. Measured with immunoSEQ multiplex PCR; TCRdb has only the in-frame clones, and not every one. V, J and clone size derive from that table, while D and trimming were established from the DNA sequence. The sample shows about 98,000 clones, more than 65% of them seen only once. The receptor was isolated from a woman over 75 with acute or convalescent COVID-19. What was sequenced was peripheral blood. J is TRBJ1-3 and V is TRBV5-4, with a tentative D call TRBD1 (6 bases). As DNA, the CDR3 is TGTGCCAGCAGCTCCCCCGGGGGGCTTACTGGAAACACCATATATTTT. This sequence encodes CASSSPGGLTGNTIYF.